This T cell receptor (beta chain) was observed in a study of shared clonotypes between healthy human individuals. General study results and limits: The sampled material consisted only of blood, and tissue repertoires are likely to differ. Larger richness was generally estimated for naive than memory subsets.

Germline-derived CDR1 and CDR2 are MDHEN and SYDVKM. Trimming took off 6 bases at V and 0 bases at J, with 21 bases between the two ends. The length of the CDR3 is 19 residues. Naive CD8 cells, CD45RO-negative and positively selected for CCR7, excluded terminally differentiated effector memory CD45RA+ cells. Assay used: immunoSEQ multiplex PCR; TCRdb lists only in-frame clones, some missing. This table holds about 2.1 million clones, roughly 91% found once. A note on this clone: Its target is unknown.

This chain joins TRBV28 and TRBJ2-6; possibly TRBD1 for D (5 bases). The material sequenced was naive CD8+ T cells from PBMCs. This clonotype was obtained from a man aged 18 to 29 in good health. Some clones in this sample may be carry-over from other donors' samples. The CDR3 region has the DNA TGTGCCAGCAGGAAACACCGACAGACCCTCAACTCTGGGGCCAACGTCCTGACTTTC. It translates to CASRKHRQTLNSGANVLTF.